This TCR beta chain appears in the sequencing data of a study of shared clonotypes between healthy human individuals. Looking at the study overall: Donor ages ranged 18 to 49 years: a couple of women, a few men.

CD8 cells classed as naive were CD45RO-negative and positively selected for CCR7, excluding terminally differentiated effector memory CD45RA+ cells. Free of recent acute infections or vaccinations, the donors were healthy HIV-negative adults. In this sample, this clone turned up once. Its target is unknown. The study's findings and limits: The represented genetic and exposure-history diversity was limited by the small number of donors. Depth of sequencing was expected to influence donor clonotype sharing.

The protocol was immunoSEQ multiplex PCR, while the TCRdb copy is restricted to in-frame clones and leaves out a portion. The data show some 2,100,000 clones, about 92% seen once. The clonotype originates from a man aged 18-30 years in good health. Some clones in this sample may be carry-over from other donors' samples. Sequenced sample: naive CD8+ T cells from PBMCs.

CDR3 DNA: TGTGCCAGCAGTGATGACAGGAGGGTGGACACTGAAGCTTTCTTT. This codes for CASSDDRRVDTEAFF. V is TRBV6-6 and J is TRBJ1-1, with a weak D call TRBD1 (6 bases). CDR1 is MNHNY and CDR2 is SVGAGI in the germline V gene (reference sequence). The CDR3 totals 15 residues. Trimming cost V 5 bases and J 3 bases, with 16 bases left between them.